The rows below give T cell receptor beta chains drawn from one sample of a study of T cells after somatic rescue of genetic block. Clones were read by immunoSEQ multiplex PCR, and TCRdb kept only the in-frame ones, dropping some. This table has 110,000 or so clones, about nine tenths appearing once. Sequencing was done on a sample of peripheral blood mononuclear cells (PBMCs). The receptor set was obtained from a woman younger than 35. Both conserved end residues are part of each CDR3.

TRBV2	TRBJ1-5	CASSVDGNQPQHF
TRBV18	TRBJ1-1	CASSPRNGDDTEAFF
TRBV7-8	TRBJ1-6	CASSLALGGDRLSPLHF
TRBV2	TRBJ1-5	CASRGKSNQPQHF
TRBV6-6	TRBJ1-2	CATTLGAGTGVGYTF
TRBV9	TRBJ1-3	CASRSGGSSGNTIYF
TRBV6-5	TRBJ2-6	CASGGSGANVLTF
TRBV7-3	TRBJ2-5	CASSPRLAGGKTQYF
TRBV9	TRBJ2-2	CASSVVGDSVTGELFF
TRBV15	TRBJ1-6	CATSSFPRDRHNSPLHF
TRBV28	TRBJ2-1	CASSFMGGSYNEQFF
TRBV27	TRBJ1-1	CASSMTGNTEAFF
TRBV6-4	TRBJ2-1	CASSDSTSGGGNEQFF
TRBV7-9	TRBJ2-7	CASSSTVFEQYF
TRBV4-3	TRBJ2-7	CASSFDRGTSYEQYF
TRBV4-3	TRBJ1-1	CASSQDHGSEAFF
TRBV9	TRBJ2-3	CASSVGSDRQYF
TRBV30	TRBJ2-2	CAWSGQPVAGELFF
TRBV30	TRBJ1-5	CAWSIGAVLSNQPQHF
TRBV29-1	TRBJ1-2	CSVEEGSAYGYTF
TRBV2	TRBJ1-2	CASLTGNYGYTF
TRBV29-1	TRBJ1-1	CSVGVSQNTEAFF
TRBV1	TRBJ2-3	CTSSQAPPAGVSDTQYF
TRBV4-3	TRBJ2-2	CASSQSSHKNTGELFF
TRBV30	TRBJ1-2	CAWSVSIRQQNYGYTF
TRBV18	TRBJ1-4	CASSPPPGGGEKLFF